These 16 T cell receptor beta chains share one sample of origin, sequenced in a study of shared clonotypes between healthy human individuals. Here immunoSEQ multiplex PCR was the method, and the copy in TCRdb shows in-frame clones only, minus some. The sample has approximately 2.4 million clones, around 95% seen once. Sample: naive CD4+ T cells sorted from blood. Noted subset: CD45RA+ positively selected. The receptors shown here come from a young man in good health.

This chain connects TRBV7-8 to TRBJ1-4, with a possible D match to TRBD1 (5 bases). This CDR3 region has 18 residues. Germline V gene sequence: CDR1 SGHVS, CDR2 FQNEAQ. Between the trimmed V and J ends, which lost 5 bases and 3 bases, there was a span of 22 bases. The CDR3 region is CASSQQRRGNLANEKLFF. The CDR3 bases are TGTGCCAGCAGCCAACAGCGGAGGGGTAACCTGGCTAATGAAAAACTGTTTTTT.

The J gene is TRBJ2-7, the V gene TRBV28; D tentatively fits TRBD1 or TRBD2 (5 bases each). With 6 bases removed from V and 0 bases from J, the gap between germline ends came to 12 bases. The germline V gene has CDR1 MDHEN and CDR2 SYDVKM. The CDR3 spans 14 residues. CDR3 residues: CASRLTGTSYEQYF. CDR3 in DNA: TGTGCCAGCAGATTAACCGGGACCTCCTACGAGCAGTACTTC.

This clone was seen more than once but under ten times. This chain uses TRBV6-1 with TRBJ1-1, with D perhaps matching TRBD1 (5 bases). Germline assignment: CDR1 MNHNS and CDR2 SASEGT. CDR3 size: 13 residues. Trimming removed 4 bases from V and 4 bases from J, with 10 bases in between. CDR3 sequence (DNA): TGTGCCAGCAGTGGTGAGGGGACCACTGAAGCTTTCTTT. This codes for CASSGEGTTEAFF.

This clone was detected only once. CDR3 in DNA: TGTGCCAGCAGTTACATACAGAACACCGGGGAGCTGTTTTTT. Its translation: CASSYIQNTGELFF. The rearrangement joins TRBV6-5 to TRBJ2-2; no clear D. The CDR3 spans 14 residues. The germline CDR1 and CDR2 sequences are MNHEY and SVGAGI. Between the trimmed V and J ends, which lost 2 bases and 1 base, there was a span of 5 bases.

The V call is TRBV10-3, the J call TRBJ2-3; 12 bases match TRBD2. V was pared by 5 bases and J by 0 bases, with 3 bases of the junction left unmatched. The CDR3 loop spans 16 amino acids. Germline assignment: CDR1 ENHRY and CDR2 SYGVKD. CDR3 sequence (DNA): TGTGCCATCAGTTCTGGGACTAGCGGGAGCACAGATACGCAGTATTTT. It yields the protein CAISSGTSGSTDTQYF.

V gene TRBV4-1 combines with J gene TRBJ1-3, with D tentatively TRBD1 (5 bases). Trimming pared 1 base from V and 2 bases from J, leaving 15 bases between. From germline, CDR1 is MGHRA and CDR2 YSYEKL. CDR3 length: 17 amino acids. CDR3 region: CASSQGAGKRAGNTIYF. The CDR3 coding sequence is TGCGCCAGCAGCCAAGGGGCAGGGAAGAGGGCTGGAAACACCATATATTTT.

The chain uses TRBV7-3 and TRBJ2-5; TRBD1 is a possible D gene (10 bases). Trimming cost V 5 bases and J 9 bases, with 25 bases left between them. The CDR3 runs to 16 residues. Germline V CDR1 and CDR2: SGHTA, FQGTGA. The CDR3 is CASSPQSGGTGVPQYF. The CDR3 DNA reads TGTGCCAGCAGCCCCCAAAGCGGGGGGACAGGGGTACCCCAGTACTTC. Variable domain in full (rest from reference TRBV7-3 and TRBJ2-5): GAGVSQTPSNKVTEKGKYVELRCDPISGHTALYWYRQSLGQGPEFLIYFQGTGAADDSGLPNDRFFAVRPEGSVSTLKIQRTERGDSAVYLCASSPQSGGTGVPQYFGPGTRLLVL.

The rearrangement joins TRBV6-1 to TRBJ2-4, with D maybe TRBD2 (5 bases). This CDR3 is 20 amino acids long. Germline assignment: CDR1 MNHNS and CDR2 SASEGT. Deletions cut 3 bases from V and 2 bases from J, with 26 bases between. The CDR3 region has the DNA TGTGCCAGCAGTGAGGAACCCCACGACGGGGTCTTTGTATCCAAAAACATTCAGTACTTC. This sequence encodes CASSEEPHDGVFVSKNIQYF.

V is TRBV14 and J is TRBJ1-2; D gene unclear. The germline V gene encodes CDR1 SGHDN and CDR2 FVKESK. The CDR3 length is 13 residues. Trimming stripped 1 base from V and 2 bases from J, with 5 bases between. CDR3 sequence: CASSQVENYGYTF. The DNA of the CDR3 is TGTGCCAGCAGCCAAGTGGAAAACTATGGCTACACCTTC.

V usage is TRBV5-4 and J usage is TRBJ2-7; D not certain. This CDR3 spans 13 amino acids. The germline CDR1 and CDR2 sequences are SGHNT and YYREEE (reference sequence). Trimming took 2 bases from V and 5 from J, leaving 11 bases between them. CDR3 nucleotide sequence: TGTGCCAGCAGCTTTCGCGCTGCAGACGAGCAGTACTTC. Translation gives CASSFRAADEQYF. The full variable domain, with the rest looked up from reference TRBV5-4 and TRBJ2-7, is ETGVTQSPTHLIKTRGQQVTLRCSSQSGHNTVSWYQQALGQGPQFIFQYYREEENGRGNFPPRFSGLQFPNYSSELNVNALELDDSALYLCASSFRAADEQYFGPGTRLTVT.

This sequence joins TRBV5-4 and TRBJ1-2; the D gene is possibly TRBD1 (6 bases). V was cut by 2 bases and J by 5 bases, with 10 bases left in between. The CDR3 totals 13 residues. The germline CDR1 and CDR2 sequences are SGHNT and YYREEE (reference sequence). The CDR3 DNA reads TGTGCCAGCAGCTTCGGACAGAGATATGGCTACACCTTC. Its translation is CASSFGQRYGYTF.

The V gene is TRBV6-5, the J gene TRBJ1-5, with D perhaps matching TRBD1 (6 bases). V was cut by 0 bases and J by 6 bases, with 12 bases left in between. The germline gives CDR1 MNHEY, CDR2 SVGAGI. The CDR3 runs 15 residues. The DNA for the CDR3 is TGTGCCAGCAGTTACTCTGGGGACAAGAGTCAGCCCCAGCATTTT. Its translation: CASSYSGDKSQPQHF.

The chain joins TRBV7-2 to TRBJ2-5, with 10 nucleotides matching TRBD1. The CDR3 loop spans 15 amino acids. J was trimmed by 4 bases and V by 5 bases; bases with no gene match: 7. Germline CDR1 is SGHTA and CDR2 is FQGNSA. The CDR3 sequence is CASSVRTGGGETQYF. The CDR3 DNA follows: TGTGCCAGCAGCGTCAGGACAGGGGGAGGAGAGACCCAGTACTTC. The variable domain in full, completed from reference TRBV7-2 and TRBJ2-5, reads GAGVSQSPSNKVTEKGKDVELRCDPISGHTALYWYRQSLGQGLEFLIYFQGNSAPDKSGLPSDRFSAERTGGSVSTLTIQRTQQEDSAVYLCASSVRTGGGETQYFGPGTRLLVL.

V gene TRBV10-1 combines with J gene TRBJ2-7; D remains unclear. This CDR3 contains 11 residues. The ends were cut back, 8 bases at V and 5 bases at J, with 10 bases in the middle. The germline V gene has CDR1 WNHNN and CDR2 SYGVQD (reference sequence). CDR3 sequence reads: CASGTRDEQYF. CDR3 DNA sequence: TGCGCCAGCGGTACCCGGGACGAGCAGTACTTC.

This rearrangement joins TRBV9 to TRBJ2-1, with D uncertain. The CDR3 is 15 residues long. CDR1 and CDR2 from the germline V gene are SGDLS and YYNGEE. Trimming left V 0 bases short and J 6 bases short, with 13 bases between. CDR3 sequence (DNA): TGTGCCAGCAGCGTAGTCGGGCTACAAGTCAATGAGCAGTTCTTC. This sequence encodes CASSVVGLQVNEQFF.

Worth noting for this clone: Other DNA sequences from this sample encode an identical CDR3 as well. The chain has TRBV2 and TRBJ1-2, with 9 bases identical to TRBD1. V shed 6 bases and J 4 bases; nucleotides not matched to a gene: 3. Germline CDR1 SNHLY, CDR2 FYNNEI. The CDR3 runs to 13 residues. Here the CDR3 reads CASRQGASYGYTF. In nucleotides, the CDR3 is TGTGCCAGCAGACAGGGGGCGAGCTATGGCTACACCTTC.